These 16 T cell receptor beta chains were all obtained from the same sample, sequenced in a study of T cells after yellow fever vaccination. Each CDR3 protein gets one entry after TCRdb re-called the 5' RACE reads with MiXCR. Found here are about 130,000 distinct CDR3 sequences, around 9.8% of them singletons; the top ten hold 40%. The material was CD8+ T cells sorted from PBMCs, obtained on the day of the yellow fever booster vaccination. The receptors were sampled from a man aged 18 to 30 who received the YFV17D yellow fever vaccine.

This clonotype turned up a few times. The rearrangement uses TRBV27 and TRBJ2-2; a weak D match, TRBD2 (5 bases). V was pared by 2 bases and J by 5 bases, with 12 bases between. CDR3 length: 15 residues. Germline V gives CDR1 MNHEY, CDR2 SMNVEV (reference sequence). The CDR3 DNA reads TGTGCCAGCAGTTTAGAGCCCTCGGGGACCGGGGAGCTGTTTTTT. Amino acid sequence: CASSLEPSGTGELFF.

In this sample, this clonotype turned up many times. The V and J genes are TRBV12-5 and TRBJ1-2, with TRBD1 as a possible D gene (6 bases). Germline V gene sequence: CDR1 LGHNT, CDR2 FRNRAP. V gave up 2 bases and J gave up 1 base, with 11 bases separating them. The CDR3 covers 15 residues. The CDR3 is CASGLFAGDNYGYTF. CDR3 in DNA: TGTGCTAGTGGTTTGTTTGCAGGGGATAACTATGGCTACACCTTC.

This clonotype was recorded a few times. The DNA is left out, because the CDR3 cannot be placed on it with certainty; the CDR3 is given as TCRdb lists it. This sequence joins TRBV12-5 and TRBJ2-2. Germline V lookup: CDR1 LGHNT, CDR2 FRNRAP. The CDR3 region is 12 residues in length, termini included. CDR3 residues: CASGFGAGELFF.

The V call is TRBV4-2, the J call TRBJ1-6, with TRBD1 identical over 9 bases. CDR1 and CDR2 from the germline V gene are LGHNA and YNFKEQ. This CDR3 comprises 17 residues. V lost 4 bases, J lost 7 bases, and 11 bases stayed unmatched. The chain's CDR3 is CASSLPLRQGENSPLHF. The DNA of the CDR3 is TGTGCCAGCAGCCTTCCTCTACGACAGGGGGAGAATTCACCCCTCCACTTT.

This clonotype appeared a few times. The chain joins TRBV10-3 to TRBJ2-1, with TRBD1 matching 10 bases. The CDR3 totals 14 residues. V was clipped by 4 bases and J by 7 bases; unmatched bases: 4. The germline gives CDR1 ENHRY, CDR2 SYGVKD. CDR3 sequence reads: CAISGTGGINEQFF. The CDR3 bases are TGTGCCATCAGTGGGACAGGGGGGATTAATGAGCAGTTCTTC.

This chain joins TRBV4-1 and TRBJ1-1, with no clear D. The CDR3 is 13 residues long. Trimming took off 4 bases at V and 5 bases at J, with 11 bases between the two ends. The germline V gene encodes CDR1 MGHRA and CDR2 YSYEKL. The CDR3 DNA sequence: TGCGCCAGCAGCCTCCCGAATCCGACTGAAGCTTTCTTT. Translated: CASSLPNPTEAFF.

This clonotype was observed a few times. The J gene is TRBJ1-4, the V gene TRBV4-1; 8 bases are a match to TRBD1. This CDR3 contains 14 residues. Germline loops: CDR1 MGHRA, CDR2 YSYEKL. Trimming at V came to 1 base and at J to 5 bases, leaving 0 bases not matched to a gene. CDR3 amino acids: CASSQGQGNEKLFF. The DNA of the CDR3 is TGCGCCAGCAGCCAAGGACAGGGGAATGAAAAACTGTTTTTT.

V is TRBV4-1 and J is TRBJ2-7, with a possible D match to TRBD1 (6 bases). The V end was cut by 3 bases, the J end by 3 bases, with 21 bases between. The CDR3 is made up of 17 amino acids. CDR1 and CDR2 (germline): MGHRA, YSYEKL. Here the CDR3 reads CASSQPPGQIPDYEQYF. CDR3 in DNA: TGCGCCAGCAGCCAGCCCCCAGGACAGATTCCCGACTACGAGCAGTACTTC.

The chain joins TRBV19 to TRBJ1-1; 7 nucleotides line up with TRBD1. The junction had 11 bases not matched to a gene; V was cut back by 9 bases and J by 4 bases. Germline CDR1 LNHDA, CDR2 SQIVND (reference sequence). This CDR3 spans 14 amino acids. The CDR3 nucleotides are TGTGCCAGAGAGCGGGACAGCTGTACCACTGAAGCTTTCTTT. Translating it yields CARERDSCTTEAFF.

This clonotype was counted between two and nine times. The CDR3 here is CASSEDREDEQYV. In DNA form, the CDR3 reads TGTGCCAGCAGTGAGGACAGGGAGGACGAGCAGTACGTC. This sequence joins TRBV6-2 or TRBV6-3 and TRBJ2-7, with 8 bases aligning to TRBD1. V lost 5 bases to trimming and J lost 5 bases; unmatched junction nucleotides: 5. Germline CDR1 is MNHEY and CDR2 is SVGEGT. The CDR3 is 13 residues long.

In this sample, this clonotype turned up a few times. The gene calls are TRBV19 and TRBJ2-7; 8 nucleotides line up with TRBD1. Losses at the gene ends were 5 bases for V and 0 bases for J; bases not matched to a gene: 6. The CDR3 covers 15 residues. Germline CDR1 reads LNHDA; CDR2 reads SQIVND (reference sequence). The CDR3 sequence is CASSLGQGYSYEQYF. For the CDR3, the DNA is TGTGCCAGTAGTCTAGGACAGGGATACTCCTACGAGCAGTACTTC.

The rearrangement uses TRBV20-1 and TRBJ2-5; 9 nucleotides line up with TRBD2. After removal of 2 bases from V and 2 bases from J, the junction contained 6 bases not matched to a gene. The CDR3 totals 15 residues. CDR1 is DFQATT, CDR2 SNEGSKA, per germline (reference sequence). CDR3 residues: CSARKTSGLQETQYF. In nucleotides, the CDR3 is TGCAGTGCTAGAAAAACTAGCGGGCTTCAAGAGACCCAGTACTTC.

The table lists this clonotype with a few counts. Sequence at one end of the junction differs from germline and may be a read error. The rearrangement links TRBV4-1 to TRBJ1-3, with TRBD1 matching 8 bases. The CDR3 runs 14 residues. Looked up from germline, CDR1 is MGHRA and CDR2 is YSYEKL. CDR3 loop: CASSQEGQGAAVHF. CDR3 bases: TGCGCCAGCAGCCAAGAAGGGCAGGGGGCGGCCGTCCATTTT.

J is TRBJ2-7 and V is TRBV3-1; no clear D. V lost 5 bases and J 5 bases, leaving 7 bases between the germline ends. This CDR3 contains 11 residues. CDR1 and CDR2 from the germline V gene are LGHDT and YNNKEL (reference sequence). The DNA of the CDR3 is TGTGCCAGCAGCAGCCGGCACGAGCAGTACTTC. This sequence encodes CASSSRHEQYF.

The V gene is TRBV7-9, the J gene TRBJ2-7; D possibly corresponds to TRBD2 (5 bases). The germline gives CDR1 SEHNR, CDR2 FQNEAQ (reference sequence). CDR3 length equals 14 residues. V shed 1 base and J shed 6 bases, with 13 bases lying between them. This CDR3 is CASSLGGKPFEQYF. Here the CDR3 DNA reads TGTGCCAGCAGCTTAGGAGGGAAGCCCTTCGAGCAGTACTTC.

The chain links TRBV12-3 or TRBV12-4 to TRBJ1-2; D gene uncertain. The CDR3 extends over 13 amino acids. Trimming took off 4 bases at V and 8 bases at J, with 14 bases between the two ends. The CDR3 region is CASSSPGVEGYTF. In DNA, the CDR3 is TGTGCCAGCAGTTCCCCGGGAGTAGAGGGCTACACCTTC.